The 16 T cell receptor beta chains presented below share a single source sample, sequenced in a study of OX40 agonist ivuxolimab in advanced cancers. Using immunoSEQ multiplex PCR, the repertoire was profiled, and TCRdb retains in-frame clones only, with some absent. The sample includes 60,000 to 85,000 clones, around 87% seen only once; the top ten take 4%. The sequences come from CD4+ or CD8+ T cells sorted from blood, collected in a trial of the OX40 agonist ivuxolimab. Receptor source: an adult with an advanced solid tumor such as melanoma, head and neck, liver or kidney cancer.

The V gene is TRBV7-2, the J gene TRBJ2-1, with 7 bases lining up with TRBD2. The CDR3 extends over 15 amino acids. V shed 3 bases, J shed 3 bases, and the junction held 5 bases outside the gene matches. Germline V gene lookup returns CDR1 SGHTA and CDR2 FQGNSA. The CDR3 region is CASSFWDYLYNEQFF. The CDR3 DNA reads TGTGCCAGCAGCTTCTGGGACTACCTCTACAATGAGCAGTTCTTC.

The CDR3 loop reads CASSVLQGASDTQYF. The CDR3 DNA follows: TGTGCCAGCAGCGTACTGCAGGGGGCATCAGATACGCAGTATTTT. V is TRBV9 and J is TRBJ2-3; TRBD1 matches 8 bases. Germline V gene sequence: CDR1 SGDLS, CDR2 YYNGEE. Trimming cost V 1 base and J 4 bases; bases outside gene matches: 5. The CDR3 is made up of 15 amino acids.

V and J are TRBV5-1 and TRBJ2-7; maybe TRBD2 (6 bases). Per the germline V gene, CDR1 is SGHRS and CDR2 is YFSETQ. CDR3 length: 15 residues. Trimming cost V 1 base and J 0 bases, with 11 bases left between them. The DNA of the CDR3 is TGCGCCAGCAGCTTGTTCGCTAGCGTCTCCTACGAGCAGTACTTC. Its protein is CASSLFASVSYEQYF. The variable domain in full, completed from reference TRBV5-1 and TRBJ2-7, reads KAGVTQTPRYLIKTRGQQVTLSCSPISGHRSVSWYQQTPGQGLQFLFEYFSETQRNKGNFPGRFSGRQFSNSRSEMNVSTLELGDSALYLCASSLFASVSYEQYFGPGTRLTVT.

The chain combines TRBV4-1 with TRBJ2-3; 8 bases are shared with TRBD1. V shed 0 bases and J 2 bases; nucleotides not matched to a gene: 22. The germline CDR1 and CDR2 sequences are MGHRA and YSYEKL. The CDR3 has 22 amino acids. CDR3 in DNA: TGCGCCAGCAGCCAAGATCCGACCGGAACGAGGGGACAGGCCGGCAACACAGATACGCAGTATTTT. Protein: CASSQDPTGTRGQAGNTDTQYF.

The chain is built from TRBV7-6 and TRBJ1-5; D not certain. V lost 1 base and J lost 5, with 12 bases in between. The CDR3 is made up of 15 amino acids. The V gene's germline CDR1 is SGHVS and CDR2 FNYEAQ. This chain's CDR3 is CASSLEVGRDQPQHF. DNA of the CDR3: TGTGCCAGCAGCTTAGAGGTTGGGAGAGATCAGCCCCAGCATTTT.

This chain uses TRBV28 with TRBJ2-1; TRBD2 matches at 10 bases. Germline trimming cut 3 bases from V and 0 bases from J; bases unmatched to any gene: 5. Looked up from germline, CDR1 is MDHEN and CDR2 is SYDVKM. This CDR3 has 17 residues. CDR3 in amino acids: CASSFHSGRSSYNEQFF. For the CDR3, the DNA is TGTGCCAGCAGTTTTCATAGCGGGAGGAGCTCCTACAATGAGCAGTTCTTC.

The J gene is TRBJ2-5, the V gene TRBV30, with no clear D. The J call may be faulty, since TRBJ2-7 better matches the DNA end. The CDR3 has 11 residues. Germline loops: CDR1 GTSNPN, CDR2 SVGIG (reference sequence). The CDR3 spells CAWSFSYEQYF. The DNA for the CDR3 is TGTGCCTGGAGTTTTAGCTACGAGCAGTACTTC.

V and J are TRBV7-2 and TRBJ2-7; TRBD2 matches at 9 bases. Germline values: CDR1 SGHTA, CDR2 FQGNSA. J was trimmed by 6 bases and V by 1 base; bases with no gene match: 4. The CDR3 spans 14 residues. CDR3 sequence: CASSLGGTSFEQYF. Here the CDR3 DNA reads TGTGCCAGCAGCTTAGGGGGGACTAGCTTCGAGCAGTACTTC.

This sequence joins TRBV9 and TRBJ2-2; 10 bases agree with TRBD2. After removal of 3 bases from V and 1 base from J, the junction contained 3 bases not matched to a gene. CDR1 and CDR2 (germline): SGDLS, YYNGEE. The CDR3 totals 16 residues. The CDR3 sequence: CASSGIAGGNTGELFF. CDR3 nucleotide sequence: TGTGCCAGCAGCGGCATAGCGGGGGGGAACACCGGGGAGCTGTTTTTT.

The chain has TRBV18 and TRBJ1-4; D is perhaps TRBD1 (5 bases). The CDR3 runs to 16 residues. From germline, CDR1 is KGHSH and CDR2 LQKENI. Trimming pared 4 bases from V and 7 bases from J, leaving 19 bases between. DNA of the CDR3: TGTGCCAGCTCACTGCTGGGAGGGGTGCGTAGTGAAAAACTGTTTTTT. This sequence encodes CASSLLGGVRSEKLFF.

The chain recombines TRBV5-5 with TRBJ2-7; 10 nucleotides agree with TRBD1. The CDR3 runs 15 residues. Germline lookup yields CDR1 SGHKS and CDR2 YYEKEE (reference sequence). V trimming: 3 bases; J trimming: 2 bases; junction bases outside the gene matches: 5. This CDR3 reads CASSSDRGRTYEQYF. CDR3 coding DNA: TGTGCCAGCAGCTCGGACAGGGGGAGGACCTACGAGCAGTACTTC.

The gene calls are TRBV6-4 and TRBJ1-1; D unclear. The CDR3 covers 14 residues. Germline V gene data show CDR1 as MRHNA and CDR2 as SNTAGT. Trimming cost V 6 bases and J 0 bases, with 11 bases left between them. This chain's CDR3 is CASSPGRMNTEAFF. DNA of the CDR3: TGTGCCAGCAGCCCCGGACGGATGAACACTGAAGCTTTCTTT.

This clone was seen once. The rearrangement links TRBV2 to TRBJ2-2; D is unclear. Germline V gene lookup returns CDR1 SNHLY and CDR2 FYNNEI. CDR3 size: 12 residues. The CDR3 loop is CARLDGSGELFF. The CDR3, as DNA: TGTGCGAGGTTGGATGGGTCCGGGGAGCTGTTTTTT.

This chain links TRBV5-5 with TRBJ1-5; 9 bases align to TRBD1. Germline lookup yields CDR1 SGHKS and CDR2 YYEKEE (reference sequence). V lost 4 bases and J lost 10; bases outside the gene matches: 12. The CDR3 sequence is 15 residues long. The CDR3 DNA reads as TGTGCCAGCAGCGGGACAGGGATCAAGGGGGATCCCCAGCATTTT. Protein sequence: CASSGTGIKGDPQHF. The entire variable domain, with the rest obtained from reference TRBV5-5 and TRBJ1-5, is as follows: DAGVTQSPTHLIKTRGQQVTLRCSPISGHKSVSWYQQVLGQGPQFIFQYYEKEERGRGNFPDRFSARQFPNYSSELNVNALLLGDSALYLCASSGTGIKGDPQHFGDGTRLSIL.

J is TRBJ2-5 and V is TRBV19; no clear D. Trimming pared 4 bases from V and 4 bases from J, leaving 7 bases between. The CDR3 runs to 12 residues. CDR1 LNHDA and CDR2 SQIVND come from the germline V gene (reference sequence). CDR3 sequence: CASSKWGETQYF. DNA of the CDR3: TGTGCCAGTAGTAAATGGGGAGAGACCCAGTACTTC.

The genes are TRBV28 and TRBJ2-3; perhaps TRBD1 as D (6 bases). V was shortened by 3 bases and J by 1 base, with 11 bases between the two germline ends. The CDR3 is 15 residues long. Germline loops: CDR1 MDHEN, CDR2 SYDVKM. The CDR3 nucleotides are TGTGCCAGCAGTTTGCCTGGGGGCCGCACAGATACGCAGTATTTT. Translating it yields CASSLPGGRTDTQYF.